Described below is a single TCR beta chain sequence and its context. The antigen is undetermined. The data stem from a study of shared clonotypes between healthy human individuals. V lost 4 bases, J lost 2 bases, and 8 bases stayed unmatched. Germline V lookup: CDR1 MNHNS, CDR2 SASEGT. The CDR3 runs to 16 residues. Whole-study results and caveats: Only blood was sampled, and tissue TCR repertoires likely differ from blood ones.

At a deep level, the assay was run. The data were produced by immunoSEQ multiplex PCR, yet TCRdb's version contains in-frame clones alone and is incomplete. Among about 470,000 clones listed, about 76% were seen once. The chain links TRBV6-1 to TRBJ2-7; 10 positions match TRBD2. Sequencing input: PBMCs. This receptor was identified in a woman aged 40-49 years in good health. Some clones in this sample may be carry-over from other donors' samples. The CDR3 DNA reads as TGTGCCAGCAGTGTCATGACTAGCGGGCGGACCTACGAGCAGTACTTC. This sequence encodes CASSVMTSGRTYEQYF.